This T cell receptor beta chain was profiled in a study of PD-1 blockade in classical Hodgkin lymphoma. Study-level information: Patients received nivolumab 3 mg/kg intravenously every 2 weeks. General study findings and limits: Patients who initiated nivolumab within 1 year of ASCT were excluded. Repertoire difference causes, possibly disease activity or prior therapy, remain undefined.

Repertoires were generated with immunoSEQ multiplex PCR, while TCRdb's copy carries only in-frame clones and drops some. Of about 97,000 clones in the sample, approximately 88% were seen once. V lost 1 base to trimming and J lost 5 bases; unmatched junction nucleotides: 16. CDR3 size: 19 residues. In germline, CDR1 is SGHAT, CDR2 FQNNGV. Patients all relapsed after autologous stem cell transplantation, and there was variation in brentuximab vedotin exposure. For this clone: Its antigen remains unknown.

The rearrangement uses TRBV11-2 and TRBJ2-2; 7 nucleotides agree with TRBD1. The TCR was taken from a human donor with classical Hodgkin lymphoma. The sequenced sample was peripheral blood mononuclear cells (PBMCs), obtained at baseline. The DNA of the CDR3 is TGTGCCAGCAGCTTAGCCACGAGGGGGCAGGTCCTGGGGACCGGGGAGCTGTTTTTT. Its translation is CASSLATRGQVLGTGELFF.